The 20 T cell receptor beta chains in this list originate from one sample, sequenced in a study of shared clonotypes between healthy human individuals. CD45RO-negative, CCR7-positively selected cells formed the naive CD8 fraction, excluding terminally differentiated effector memory CD45RA+ cells. Here immunoSEQ multiplex PCR was the method, and the copy in TCRdb shows in-frame clones only, minus some. The sample yields about 2.1 million clones, 93% seen once. Specimen: naive CD8+ T cells from PBMCs. The receptors were gathered from a man between 18 and 29 years old in good health. Some clones in this sample may be carry-over from other donors' samples.

CDR3 loop: CASSIVYGTRNTEAFF. In nucleotides, the CDR3 is TGTGCCAGTAGTATAGTATACGGGACGAGGAACACTGAAGCTTTCTTT. The rearrangement links TRBV19 to TRBJ1-1; a weak D match, TRBD1 (5 bases). Germline V gene data show CDR1 as LNHDA and CDR2 as SQIVND (reference sequence). V was pared by 1 base and J by 1 base, with 13 bases between. The CDR3 runs to 16 residues.

The chain joins TRBV28 to TRBJ1-2; weak D call: TRBD1 (5 bases). Germline CDR1 and CDR2: MDHEN and SYDVKM. The CDR3 is 14 amino acids. Trimming left V 5 bases short and J 2 bases short, with 12 bases between. CDR3 in DNA: TGTGCCAGCAGTCGCCGGGGGTTAAACTATGGCTACACCTTC. This translates into CASSRRGLNYGYTF.

This sequence joins TRBV27 and TRBJ2-3; TRBD2 matches 7 bases. The length of the CDR3 is 14 residues. J was trimmed by 1 base and V by 4 bases; bases with no gene match: 2. Germline assignment: CDR1 MNHEY and CDR2 SMNVEV (reference sequence). The CDR3 DNA is TGTGCCAGCAGTTCCCGGGAGGGCACAGATACGCAGTATTTT. As protein: CASSSREGTDTQYF.

V and J are TRBV11-2 and TRBJ2-7, with a tentative D call TRBD2 (5 bases). V lost 0 bases to trimming and J lost 3 bases, with 9 bases between them. Germline V lookup: CDR1 SGHAT, CDR2 FQNNGV. The CDR3 is 14 residues long. CDR3 protein: CASSLDRGFYEQYF. For the CDR3, the DNA is TGTGCCAGCAGCTTAGATCGCGGGTTCTACGAGCAGTACTTC.

The chain is built from TRBV2 and TRBJ2-7; 10 bases match TRBD2. This CDR3 has 17 amino acids. V shed 6 bases and J 0 bases; nucleotides not matched to a gene: 11. Germline V gene sequence: CDR1 SNHLY, CDR2 FYNNEI. The CDR3 here is CASRRGGAGGPSYEQYF. As DNA, the CDR3 is TGTGCCAGCAGGAGGGGGGGAGCGGGAGGGCCCTCCTACGAGCAGTACTTC. Full variable domain (outside the CDR3, taken from reference TRBV2 and TRBJ2-7): EPEVTQTPSHQVTQMGQEVILRCVPISNHLYFYWYRQILGQKVEFLVSFYNNEISEKSEIFDDQFSVERPDGSNFTLKIRSTKLEDSAMYFCASRRGGAGGPSYEQYFGPGTRLTVT.

This clone was counted a single time. The chain links TRBV9 to TRBJ2-7; possibly TRBD2 for D (5 bases). Germline CDR1 SGDLS, CDR2 YYNGEE. Deletions cut 3 bases from V and 1 base from J, with 14 bases between. The CDR3 consists of 15 residues. The CDR3 is CASSEGGLNSYEQYF. In DNA form, the CDR3 reads TGTGCCAGCAGCGAAGGAGGTCTGAATTCCTACGAGCAGTACTTC.

This chain joins TRBV9 and TRBJ2-5, with D possibly matching TRBD2 (6 bases). The germline V and J ends were trimmed by 3 bases and 2 bases, with 14 bases remaining between them. Germline CDR1 SGDLS, CDR2 YYNGEE. This CDR3 comprises 15 residues. CDR3 sequence: CASSALTRQQETQYF. In DNA form, the CDR3 reads TGTGCCAGCAGCGCCTTGACTAGACAACAAGAGACCCAGTACTTC.

This clone appeared once. The chain recombines TRBV5-1 with TRBJ2-7; 11 bases are a match to TRBD2. The CDR3 sequence is 16 residues long. The V gene's germline CDR1 is SGHRS and CDR2 YFSETQ. V trimming: 7 bases; J trimming: 3 bases; junction bases outside the gene matches: 12. CDR3 amino acids: CASRAVPTSGSYEQYF. CDR3 bases: TGCGCCAGCCGTGCCGTCCCAACTAGCGGGAGCTACGAGCAGTACTTC. Complete variable domain (other parts from reference TRBV5-1 and TRBJ2-7): KAGVTQTPRYLIKTRGQQVTLSCSPISGHRSVSWYQQTPGQGLQFLFEYFSETQRNKGNFPGRFSGRQFSNSRSEMNVSTLELGDSALYLCASRAVPTSGSYEQYFGPGTRLTVT.

This sequence joins TRBV2 and TRBJ2-7, with D uncertain. The germline V and J ends were trimmed by 5 bases and 3 bases, with 20 bases remaining between them. The CDR3 length is 16 residues. Per the germline V gene, CDR1 is SNHLY and CDR2 is FYNNEI. CDR3 in DNA: TGTGCCAGCAGTACTTCCTCCTGGGTGGCGAGCTACGAGCAGTACTTC. Its translation: CASSTSSWVASYEQYF. Looking up the rest from reference TRBV2 and TRBJ2-7 gives the full variable domain: EPEVTQTPSHQVTQMGQEVILRCVPISNHLYFYWYRQILGQKVEFLVSFYNNEISEKSEIFDDQFSVERPDGSNFTLKIRSTKLEDSAMYFCASSTSSWVASYEQYFGPGTRLTVT.

The chain couples TRBV5-6 to TRBJ2-1; D possibly uses TRBD1 or TRBD2 (6 bases each). The CDR3 is 15 amino acids. Germline CDR1 reads SGHDT; CDR2 reads YYEEEE. The ends were cut back, 0 bases at V and 3 bases at J, with 10 bases in the middle. The CDR3 region is CASSLEGGSYNEQFF. CDR3 DNA sequence: TGTGCCAGCAGCTTGGAGGGGGGCAGCTACAATGAGCAGTTCTTC.

The chain combines TRBV7-9 with TRBJ2-5, with D maybe TRBD1 (6 bases). Germline CDR1 reads SEHNR; CDR2 reads FQNEAQ (reference sequence). This CDR3 comprises 13 residues. Between the trimmed V and J ends, which lost 0 bases and 7 bases, there was a span of 9 bases. CDR3 nucleotide sequence: TGTGCCAGCAGCTTAGCGACAGGTGGGACCCAGTACTTC. Residues: CASSLATGGTQYF. The full variable domain, its missing parts supplied by reference TRBV7-9 and TRBJ2-5, is DTGVSQNPRHKITKRGQNVTFRCDPISEHNRLYWYRQTLGQGPEFLTYFQNEAQLEKSRLLSDRFSAERPKGSFSTLEIQRTEQGDSAMYLCASSLATGGTQYFGPGTRLLVL.

The V call is TRBV9, the J call TRBJ2-3; 7 bases are shared with TRBD2. Trimming took 1 base from V and 4 from J; bases not matched to a gene: 15. Germline V gives CDR1 SGDLS, CDR2 YYNGEE. The CDR3 consists of 18 residues. Here the CDR3 reads CASSVTPGGGPISDTQYF. In nucleotides, the CDR3 is TGTGCCAGCAGCGTAACCCCGGGGGGAGGGCCGATATCAGATACGCAGTATTTT.

The chain combines TRBV30 with TRBJ2-7; no definite D call. CDR1 and CDR2 (germline): GTSNPN, SVGIG (reference sequence). Trimming pared 0 bases from V and 5 bases from J, leaving 11 bases between. The length of the CDR3 is 13 residues. CDR3 sequence: CAWSVLGPHEQYF. The CDR3 DNA is TGTGCCTGGAGTGTACTCGGGCCCCACGAGCAGTACTTC.

The J gene is TRBJ1-1, the V gene TRBV19; tentatively, D is TRBD1 (6 bases). V was cut by 5 bases and J by 3 bases, with 22 bases left in between. Germline V gene lookup returns CDR1 LNHDA and CDR2 SQIVND (reference sequence). The CDR3 is 17 amino acids. CDR3 region: CASSWAPMGGVDTEAFF. The DNA for the CDR3 is TGTGCCAGTAGTTGGGCCCCAATGGGGGGCGTTGACACTGAAGCTTTCTTT. Full variable domain (rest looked up from reference TRBV19 and TRBJ1-1): DGGITQSPKYLFRKEGQNVTLSCEQNLNHDAMYWYRQDPGQGLRLIYYSQIVNDFQKGDIAEGYSVSREKKESFPLTVTSAQKNPTAFYLCASSWAPMGGVDTEAFFGQGTRLTVV.

The chain uses TRBV29-1 and TRBJ1-3; D is unresolved. Germline lookup yields CDR1 SQVTM and CDR2 ANQGSEA. Trimming removed 7 bases from V and 1 base from J, with 5 bases in between. CDR3 length: 11 amino acids. Here the CDR3 reads CSAVSGNTIYF. The CDR3 DNA reads TGCAGCGCGGTTTCTGGAAACACCATATATTTT. Complete variable domain (other parts from reference TRBV29-1 and TRBJ1-3): SAVISQKPSRDICQRGTSLTIQCQVDSQVTMMFWYRQQPGQSLTLIATANQGSEATYESGFVIDKFPISRPNLTFSTLTVSNMSPEDSSIYLCSAVSGNTIYFGEGSWLTVV.

The rearrangement joins TRBV7-2 to TRBJ2-2, with TRBD1 matching over 8 bases. Germline V gene lookup returns CDR1 SGHTA and CDR2 FQGNSA. V lost 4 bases and J lost 1; bases outside the gene matches: 2. The CDR3 spans 15 residues. The CDR3 DNA reads TGTGCCAGCAGCTCGGACAGGGAGAACACCGGGGAGCTGTTTTTT. Translation: CASSSDRENTGELFF.

The genes are TRBV25-1 and TRBJ2-5; possibly TRBD1 or TRBD2 for D (5 bases each). The germline gives CDR1 MGHDK, CDR2 SYGVNS. With 8 bases removed from V and 5 bases from J, the gap between germline ends came to 12 bases. CDR3 length: 12 residues. The CDR3 loop is CASSGPAETQYF. The CDR3 bases are TGTGCCAGCTCGGGACCCGCGGAGACCCAGTACTTC. Based on the CDR3 plus reference TRBV25-1 and TRBJ2-5, the full variable domain is EADIYQTPRYLVIGTGKKITLECSQTMGHDKMYWYQQDPGMELHLIHYSYGVNSTEKGDLSSESTVSRIRTEHFPLTLESARPSHTSQYLCASSGPAETQYFGPGTRLLVL.

This rearrangement joins TRBV9 to TRBJ2-1; 8 bases line up with TRBD1. This CDR3 spans 14 amino acids. V trimming: 5 bases; J trimming: 1 base; junction bases outside the gene matches: 2. Germline V CDR1 and CDR2: SGDLS, YYNGEE. DNA for the CDR3: TGTGCCAGCAGTAGGACAGGGTCCTACAATGAGCAGTTCTTC. Translating gives CASSRTGSYNEQFF.

As DNA, the CDR3 is TGTGCCAGCAGCTTGCTATCGGTACAGGGGAGCGGCTACACCTTC. It translates to CASSLLSVQGSGYTF. The rearrangement links TRBV5-4 to TRBJ1-2; 7 nucleotides align to TRBD1. V lost 1 base to trimming and J lost 8 bases; unmatched junction nucleotides: 11. The germline V gene has CDR1 SGHNT and CDR2 YYREEE (reference sequence). The CDR3 extends over 15 amino acids.

Comment on this clone: Different DNA sequences within this sample yield the same CDR3. The chain is built from TRBV7-9 and TRBJ2-1; TRBD1 is a possible D gene (5 bases). Germline V lookup: CDR1 SEHNR, CDR2 FQNEAQ (reference sequence). The ends were cut back, 4 bases at V and 3 bases at J, with 10 bases in the middle. The CDR3 contains 14 residues. CDR3 sequence (DNA): TGTGCCAGCAGCTCCAGTCAGGGCTACAATGAGCAGTTCTTC. Translated, it gives CASSSSQGYNEQFF.